Sequencing of this TCR beta chain was carried out in a study of cytomegalovirus exposure and HLA in healthy donors. Study results and caveats: Earlier findings revealed that most TCR beta V segments proved productive either about 87% or about 30% of the time. Investigators reported 150 to 200 TCR beta chains as tied to cytomegalovirus. A missense variant in DCLRE1C was later tied to TCR beta V- and J-gene trimming.

Amplification used 60 Vbeta primers and 13 Jbeta primers. TCRdb keeps only in-frame clones here, not all; method: immunoSEQ multiplex PCR. Among 150,000 to 200,000 clones, about 81% were seen once, and the ten largest hold approximately 2%. As concerns this clone: The antigen is unknown.

Germline values: CDR1 MDHEN, CDR2 SYDVKM. This CDR3 is built from 21 residues. Trimming took 3 bases from V and 1 from J; bases not matched to a gene: 16. Sequenced input: PBMCs. The receptor was derived from a man aged 18 to 35 in good health and CMV-seronegative. The chain carries TRBV28 and TRBJ2-2; 11 bases are a match to TRBD2. The CDR3 nucleotides are TGTGCCAGCAGTTTCAGGGGGATCGCGCGGACTAGCGGGTTGAACACCGGGGAGCTGTTTTTT. Translating gives CASSFRGIARTSGLNTGELFF.